Detailed here is one TCR beta chain. TCRdb's table, derived via immunoSEQ multiplex PCR, lists solely in-frame clones and lacks some. The table records roughly 240,000 clones, 85% of them present only once. V was clipped by 0 bases and J by 1 base, with 10 bases between them. The CDR3 contains 16 residues. Germline lookup yields CDR1 SGDLS and CDR2 YYNGEE. The source of the sample is a study of blood T cell repertoires in COVID-19. Specimen: peripheral blood. This clonotype was obtained from a man in his forties or fifties with COVID-19, enrolled during active disease. The chain links TRBV9 to TRBJ1-4, with D perhaps matching TRBD1 (5 bases). This CDR3 reads CASSVGGAGTNEKLFF. In DNA, the CDR3 is TGTGCCAGCAGCGTAGGCGGGGCAGGAACTAATGAAAAACTGTTTTTT.